This TCR beta chain emerged from a study of graft-versus-host responses after intestinal transplantation. Study in general: Transplant types were multivisceral, liver-intestinal, or isolated intestinal.

The junction had 10 bases not matched to a gene; V was cut back by 4 bases and J by 4 bases. The CDR3 is 16 amino acids. Looked up from germline, CDR1 is MNHEY and CDR2 is SMNVEV (reference sequence). Study outcomes and limitations: Where graft-donor T cell macrochimerism was present, patients had high graft-versus-host to host-versus-graft clonal ratios in allografts. Early after transplant, HvG declines were associated with peak levels of circulating GvH clones.

This clone appeared once. The antigen is undetermined. Repertoires were generated with immunoSEQ multiplex PCR, while TCRdb's copy carries only in-frame clones and drops some. The top ten hold more than 2.5% of the sample, which has 90,000 to 150,000 clones, approximately 95% seen once. The TCR was taken from a human donor who received an intestinal transplant. V gene TRBV27 combines with J gene TRBJ2-7; 10 bases fit TRBD2. Sequenced here: unstimulated CD8+ T cells sorted from spleen or lymph node cells, sampled before intestinal transplant. CDR3 sequence reads: CASSSSLAGVRYEQYF. The CDR3 DNA is TGTGCCAGCAGTTCCTCTCTAGCGGGAGTAAGATACGAGCAGTACTTC.